What follows are 20 T cell receptor beta chains derived from one specimen sequenced in a study of breast tumors, draining lymph nodes, adjacent tissues. MiXCR was run by TCRdb on the multiplex PCR reads, yielding one entry per CDR3 protein. The repertoire includes 290,000 or so distinct CDR3 sequences, 30% to 35% of them detected once, and about 1.2% sits in the top ten. Axillary draining lymph nodes of breast cancer patients supplied the node samples. Sequenced material: axillary lymph node tissue. The receptors were sampled from a female donor with breast cancer. Some clones in this sample may be carry-over from other donors' samples.

There are a few counts of this clonotype. A much larger clone is a single base away; this may be a read error. This rearrangement joins TRBV9 to TRBJ2-2; 7 positions agree with TRBD2. The CDR3 has 16 amino acids. Germline loops: CDR1 SGDLS, CDR2 YYNGEE. The CDR3 coding sequence is TGTGCCAGCAGCGTAGGGCCGGGAGGAGTCACCGGGGCGCTGTTTTTT. It encodes CASSVGPGGVTGALFF.

This clonotype was observed many times. The chain uses TRBV7-6 and TRBJ1-3; no clear D. The germline V gene has CDR1 SGHVS and CDR2 FNYEAQ. Deletions cut 5 bases from V and 5 bases from J, with 13 bases between. This CDR3 contains 14 residues. This chain's CDR3 is CASSQKGFRNTIYF. The CDR3 DNA sequence: TGTGCCAGCAGCCAAAAGGGATTCCGAAACACCATATATTTT. Combining the CDR3 with reference TRBV7-6 and TRBJ1-3 gives the whole variable domain GAGVSQSPRYKVTKRGQDVALRCDPISGHVSLYWYRQALGQGPEFLTYFNYEAQQDKSGLPNDRFSAERPEGSISTLTIQRTEQRDSAMYRCASSQKGFRNTIYFGEGSWLTVV.

This clonotype was seen repeatedly, ten times or more. The V gene is TRBV10-1, the J gene TRBJ2-1; D is possibly TRBD2 (5 bases). Germline V CDR1 and CDR2: WNHNN, SYGVQD (reference sequence). There are 14 residues in the CDR3. Trimming removed 0 bases from V and 7 bases from J, with 10 bases in between. The DNA of the CDR3 is TGCGCCAGCAGTGAGTCGACTCGGGGTAATGAGCAGTTCTTC. This sequence encodes CASSESTRGNEQFF.

This clonotype appeared many times. The chain links TRBV3-1 to TRBJ2-1; 9 nucleotides align to TRBD1. The V gene's germline CDR1 is LGHDT and CDR2 YNNKEL (reference sequence). This CDR3 is 12 amino acids long. J gave up 9 bases and V 7 bases, and 4 bases lay outside the gene matches. The DNA of the CDR3 is TGTGCCAGCACCGGACAGGGGACTGAGCAGTTCTTC. Amino acid sequence: CASTGQGTEQFF.

The CDR3 here is CASRPGTGGNTIYF. DNA for the CDR3: TGTGCCAGCAGACCCGGGACTGGCGGAAACACCATATATTTT. The rearrangement joins TRBV6-2 or TRBV6-3 to TRBJ1-3; a weak D match, TRBD1 (5 bases). The CDR3 loop spans 14 amino acids. Trimming left V 6 bases short and J 4 bases short, with 13 bases between. Germline assignment: CDR1 MNHEY and CDR2 SVGEGT.

This clonotype has more than one count but fewer than ten. Just one base apart from a much larger clone, this may be a read error. J is TRBJ2-1 and V is TRBV20-1, with 12 nucleotides matching TRBD2. There are 14 residues in the CDR3. V lost 5 bases to trimming and J lost 9 bases; unmatched junction nucleotides: 8. Germline lookup yields CDR1 DFQATT and CDR2 SNEGSKA (reference sequence). CDR3 region: CSARRTSGATEQFF. CDR3 bases: TGCAGTGCTCGCCGGACTAGCGGGGCAACTGAGCAGTTCTTC.

This clonotype was detected only once. The gene calls are TRBV2 and TRBJ2-7; no firm D call. Germline loops: CDR1 SNHLY, CDR2 FYNNEI. The CDR3 totals 15 residues. Trimming took off 0 bases at V and 2 bases at J, with 11 bases between the two ends. CDR3 nucleotide sequence: TGTGCCAGCAGTGAAGCAGCCACAGTAGCCTACGAGCAGTACTTC. Protein sequence: CASSEAATVAYEQYF.

This clonotype was detected many times. This chain uses TRBV12-3 or TRBV12-4 with TRBJ2-7, with no clear D. The V gene lost 1 base and the J gene lost 4 bases, with 5 bases spanning the gap. The CDR3 covers 12 residues. CDR3 sequence reads: CASSLGRYEQYF. The CDR3 bases are TGTGCCAGCAGTTTAGGCAGGTACGAGCAGTACTTC.

A word on this clonotype: Possible read error: a much larger clone is one base away. This chain uses TRBV6-1 with TRBJ2-7, with D perhaps matching TRBD1 (5 bases). This CDR3 is 13 amino acids long. The germline gives CDR1 MNHNS, CDR2 SASEGT. The CDR3 nucleotides read TGTGCCACCAGAGTAGGGGTGCGTTACGAGCAGCACTTC. It specifies CATRVGVRYEQHF.

The table lists this clonotype with many counts. J is TRBJ2-3 and V is TRBV9; weak D call: TRBD2 (6 bases). Germline assignment: CDR1 SGDLS and CDR2 YYNGEE. V was trimmed by 4 bases and J by 3 bases, leaving 9 bases between them. This CDR3 has 13 amino acids. The CDR3 sequence: CASSPAGTDTQYF. Here the CDR3 DNA reads TGTGCCAGCAGCCCCGCGGGGACAGATACGCAGTATTTT.

The chain has TRBV5-6 and TRBJ1-2; D is uncertain. V lost 3 bases to trimming and J lost 8 bases, with 11 bases between them. The CDR3 is made up of 12 amino acids. In germline, CDR1 is SGHDT, CDR2 YYEEEE. For the CDR3, the DNA is TGTGCCAGCAGCTCCGTCACGGCCGGCTACACCTTC. Encoded protein: CASSSVTAGYTF.

As regards this clonotype: This may be a read error, as it is one base from a much larger clone. V gene TRBV7-2 combines with J gene TRBJ2-7; tentative D call: TRBD2 (6 bases). This CDR3 comprises 15 residues. Germline CDR1 reads SGHTA; CDR2 reads FQGNSA. This chain's CDR3 is CASSLSAVATGEQHF. The CDR3 DNA reads TGTGCCAGCAGCTTATCCGCGGTTGCAACGGGGGAGCAGCACTTC.

This clonotype has a count of ten or more. The chain joins TRBV11-1 to TRBJ1-3; D not resolved. V was clipped by 1 base and J by 2 bases, with 9 bases between them. The CDR3 consists of 15 residues. The germline V gene encodes CDR1 SGHAT and CDR2 FQDESV (reference sequence). In DNA, the CDR3 is TGTGCCAGCAGCTTAGGGGCGGTGACTGGAAACACCATATATTTT. It yields the protein CASSLGAVTGNTIYF.

This clonotype appeared many times. The V gene is TRBV4-1, the J gene TRBJ2-5, with a weak D call TRBD2 (6 bases). The germline V gene encodes CDR1 MGHRA and CDR2 YSYEKL. The CDR3 totals 15 residues. Trimming took off 0 bases at V and 7 bases at J, with 15 bases between the two ends. CDR3 coding DNA: TGCGCCAGCAGCCAAGATCCTAGCGCAAAGGGGACCCAGTACTTC. Encoded protein: CASSQDPSAKGTQYF.

A remark on this clonotype: A much larger clonotype is one base distant, so this may be a read error. The chain links TRBV6-5 to TRBJ2-2, with D possibly TRBD2 on 6 matching bases. CDR1 MNHEY and CDR2 SVGAGI come from the germline V gene. The CDR3 has 14 residues. CDR3 sequence (DNA): TGTGCCAGCAGTTACTCGCCCTGGACCGGGGGGCTGTTTTTT. Encoded protein: CASSYSPWTGGLFF.

The chain combines TRBV5-4 with TRBJ2-7; the D gene is possibly TRBD2 (7 bases). The CDR3 sequence is 15 residues long. V gave up 3 bases and J gave up 4 bases, with 17 bases separating them. From germline, CDR1 is SGHNT and CDR2 YYREEE (reference sequence). CDR3 loop: CASSSPRGGSYEQYF. Written as DNA, the CDR3 is TGTGCCAGCAGCTCACCCAGGGGCGGGAGTTACGAGCAGTACTTC.

This clonotype has ten or more counts. This chain uses TRBV29-1 with TRBJ2-7; no firm D call. The CDR3 sequence is 11 residues long. CDR1 SQVTM and CDR2 ANQGSEA come from the germline V gene. Deletions cut 0 bases from V and 7 bases from J, with 7 bases between. In DNA form, the CDR3 reads TGCAGCGTTGAAGATCGAACGGAGCAGTACTTC. Translated, it gives CSVEDRTEQYF.

Ten or more counts support this clonotype. The genes are TRBV19 and TRBJ1-5, with 11 bases lining up with TRBD1. V shed 7 bases and J 2 bases; nucleotides not matched to a gene: 7. The germline V gene encodes CDR1 LNHDA and CDR2 SQIVND (reference sequence). The CDR3 runs to 16 residues. DNA for the CDR3: TGTGCCAGTACCCCCGGGACAGGGGGTCGCAATCAGCCCCAGCATTTT. Its translation is CASTPGTGGRNQPQHF.

Note on this clonotype: This may arise from a read error, as a much more abundant clone is one base away. The rearrangement uses TRBV20-1 and TRBJ2-3; 7 bases line up with TRBD2. Per the germline V gene, CDR1 is DFQATT and CDR2 is SNEGSKA (reference sequence). The CDR3 has 16 residues. Written as DNA, the CDR3 is TGCAGTGGTAGAGGGGCCGGCGGACTAGACACAGATACGCAGTATTTT. As protein: CSGRGAGGLDTDTQYF.

This clonotype showed up just a few times. The chain uses TRBV5-5 and TRBJ2-4, with D perhaps matching TRBD2 (6 bases). The CDR3 has 15 residues. Trimming removed 4 bases at V and 7 bases at J, with 18 bases between. In germline, CDR1 is SGHKS, CDR2 YYEKEE (reference sequence). The CDR3 DNA reads TGTGCCAGCAGCCTAGGGGAACCGGGGGTCAACATTCAGTACTTC. As protein: CASSLGEPGVNIQYF.